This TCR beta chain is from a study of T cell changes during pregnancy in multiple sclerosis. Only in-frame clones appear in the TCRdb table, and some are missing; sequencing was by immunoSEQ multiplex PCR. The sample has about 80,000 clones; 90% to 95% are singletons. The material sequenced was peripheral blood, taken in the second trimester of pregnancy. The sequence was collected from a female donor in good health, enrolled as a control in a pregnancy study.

CDR3: CASSLAGGQETQYF. CDR3 sequence (DNA): TGTGCCAGCAGCTTGGCAGGGGGTCAGGAGACCCAGTACTTC. The chain has TRBV5-4 and TRBJ2-5; 7 bases match TRBD1. The V segment lost 0 bases and the J segment 5 bases; nucleotides outside the gene matches: 4. CDR1 is SGHNT and CDR2 is YYREEE in the germline V gene (reference sequence). CDR3 length equals 14 residues.